This paragraph covers one T cell receptor beta chain sequence. The antigen it recognizes is unknown. One base away there is no much larger clone; base qualities are not given. Each collaborating institution followed its own protocols to collect whole blood in K2EDTA tubes. For TCRbeta analysis, collaborator samples were shipped as frozen whole blood, as isolated PBMCs, or as DNA extracted from either sample type. TCRbeta CDR3 regions were amplified from genomic DNA using the immunoSEQ Assay, a bias-controlled multiplex PCR. Under the source paper's analysis protocol: The number of nucleated cells in each sample was estimated by amplification of reference gene primers within the assay. To quantify the absolute abundance of each unique TCRbeta CDR3 rearrangement, sequence reads were collapsed and filtered. For each sample, productive Simpson clonality was calculated as the square root of Simpson's diversity index across productive rearrangements. TCRdb stores this immuneACCESS table with in-frame sequences only. Part of the clones is absent; in the studies checked, under half of the shortfall reflects unresolved V genes, and no reason is known for the rest. D and trimming were read from the DNA, whereas the V and J calls and clone size are those reported in that table. This sample has more than 150,000 clones in its table, and about 89% of those were observed once. Roughly 2.6% of the sample belongs to the ten largest clones.

According to the germline V gene, CDR1 reads ENHRY and CDR2 reads SYGVKD. From its cysteine to its phenylalanine, the CDR3 spans 12 amino acids. The only DNA kept is the CDR3, 36 bases in frame from the first base. V sheds 0 bases and J sheds 4 bases, leaving 3 bases between their ends. This sample is drawn from a study of blood T cell repertoires in COVID-19 (TCRdb year 2020). In the study overall: Collaborator samples came from the United States, Italy and Spain and covered acute and convalescent phases of COVID-19. The dataset comprised deeply sampled blood TCRbeta repertoires from subjects exposed to, actively infected with, or recovered from COVID-19. Where available, HLA class I and class II types were obtained from metadata supplied by the sample provider rather than from assay-based typing. The repertoires were released in a freely available public database intended as a resource for research on the immune response to SARS-CoV-2. Nearly every sample came with metadata listing a de-identified subject ID, COVID-19 status, age in years and sex. The prospective study material was composed of cDNA or gDNA derived from T cells, B-cell-depleted T cells, or PBMCs. Samples were obtained from the ongoing ImmuneRACE study (first 160 participants) and from over 1,000 subjects provided by 6 global collaborators. Points the paper makes about the study in general: How much clinical and demographic metadata was included differed by source and by participant, and the metadata was provided uncurated.

The sample comprised peripheral blood. This chain joins TRBV10-3 to TRBJ2-5, with no confidently assigned D gene. This sequence originates from a man aged 40-50 years with active or convalescent COVID-19. CDR3 sequence: CAISESRETQYF. The DNA reads TGTGCCATCAGTGAGTCGCGAGAGACCCAGTACTTC.